This T cell receptor (beta chain) was recorded in a study of shared clonotypes between healthy human individuals. Broader study findings: On the whole, naive subsets had larger estimated richness than memory subsets had.

The protocol was immunoSEQ multiplex PCR, while the TCRdb copy is restricted to in-frame clones and leaves out a portion. Of approximately 2.5 million clones in the sample, roughly 93% were seen once. The V gene's germline CDR1 is SQVTM and CDR2 ANQGSEA. J gave up 5 bases and V 3 bases, and 6 bases lay outside the gene matches. The CDR3 extends over 14 amino acids. Note on this clone: The antigen is unknown.

This sequence joins TRBV29-1 and TRBJ2-5; TRBD1 matches at 10 bases. The material sequenced was naive CD4+ T cells from PBMCs. Subset specified: CD45RA+ positively selected. The source is a man younger than 35 in good health. Some clones in this sample may be carry-over from other donors' samples. CDR3 protein: CSVDAGQGRETQYF. The CDR3 nucleotides read TGCAGCGTTGATGCGGGACAGGGGCGTGAGACCCAGTACTTC.